One T cell receptor (beta chain) is described in this entry. These data originate in a study of cytomegalovirus exposure and HLA in healthy donors. V shed 1 base, J shed 7 bases, and the junction held 12 bases outside the gene matches. CDR1 and CDR2 (germline): SGHAT, FQNNGV. This CDR3 comprises 16 residues. This PCR relied on a set of 60 Vbeta primers and 13 Jbeta primers. Assay used: immunoSEQ multiplex PCR; TCRdb lists only in-frame clones, some missing. The repertoire holds some 130,000 clones, roughly four fifths seen once, with over 1% in the top ten. V is TRBV11-2 and J is TRBJ2-5; 7 bases fit TRBD2. Material: PBMCs. This receptor was obtained from a woman between 40 and 55 years old in good health and CMV-seronegative. The CDR3 bases are TGTGCCAGCAGCTTAGTATCGGGGGACTATGCTGGGACCCAGTACTTC. As protein: CASSLVSGDYAGTQYF. The variable domain in full, with the rest retrieved from reference TRBV11-2 and TRBJ2-5, is EAGVAQSPRYKIIEKRQSVAFWCNPISGHATLYWYQQILGQGPKLLIQFQNNGVVDDSQLPKDRFSAERLKGVDSTLKIQPAKLEDSAVYLCASSLVSGDYAGTQYFGPGTRLLVL.